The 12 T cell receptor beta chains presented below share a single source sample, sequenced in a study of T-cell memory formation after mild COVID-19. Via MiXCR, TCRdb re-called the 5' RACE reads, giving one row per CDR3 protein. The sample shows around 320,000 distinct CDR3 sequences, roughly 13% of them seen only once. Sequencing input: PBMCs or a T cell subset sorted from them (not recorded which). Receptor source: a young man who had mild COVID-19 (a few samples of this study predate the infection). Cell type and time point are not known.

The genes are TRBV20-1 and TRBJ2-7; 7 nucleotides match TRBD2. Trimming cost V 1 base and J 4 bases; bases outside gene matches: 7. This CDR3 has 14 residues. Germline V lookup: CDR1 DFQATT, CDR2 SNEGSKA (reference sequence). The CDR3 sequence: CSARAGEGFYEQYF. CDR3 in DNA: TGCAGTGCTAGAGCGGGGGAGGGATTTTACGAGCAGTACTTC.

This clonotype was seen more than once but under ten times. CDR3 protein: CASSGEVQVSSYNEQFF. The CDR3 DNA is TGTGCCAGCAGCGGGGAGGTTCAGGTTAGCTCCTACAATGAGCAGTTCTTC. This chain uses TRBV7-9 with TRBJ2-1; possible D gene TRBD2, 6 bases. The V and J ends lost 5 bases and 0 bases respectively, with 17 bases between them. The length of the CDR3 is 17 residues. Germline lookup yields CDR1 SEHNR and CDR2 FQNEAQ (reference sequence).

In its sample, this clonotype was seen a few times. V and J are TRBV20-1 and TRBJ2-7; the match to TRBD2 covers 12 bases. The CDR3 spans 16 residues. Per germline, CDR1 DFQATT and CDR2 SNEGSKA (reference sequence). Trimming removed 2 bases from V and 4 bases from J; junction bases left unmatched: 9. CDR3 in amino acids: CSARNPGLAGIYEQYF. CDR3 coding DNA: TGCAGTGCTAGAAACCCTGGACTAGCGGGGATATACGAGCAGTACTTC.

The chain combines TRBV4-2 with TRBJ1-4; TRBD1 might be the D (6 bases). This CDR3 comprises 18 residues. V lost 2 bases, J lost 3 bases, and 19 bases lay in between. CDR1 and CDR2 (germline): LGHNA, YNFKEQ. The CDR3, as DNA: TGTGCCAGCAGCCAAAACCGCGGGACACCTAGGGCTAATGAAAAACTGTTTTTT. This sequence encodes CASSQNRGTPRANEKLFF.

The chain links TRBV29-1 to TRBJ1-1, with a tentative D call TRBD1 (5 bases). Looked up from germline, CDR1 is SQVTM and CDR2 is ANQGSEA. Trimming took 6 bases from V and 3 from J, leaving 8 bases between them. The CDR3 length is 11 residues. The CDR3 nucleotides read TGCAGCGTGGGACGGTACACTGAAGCTTTCTTT. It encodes CSVGRYTEAFF.

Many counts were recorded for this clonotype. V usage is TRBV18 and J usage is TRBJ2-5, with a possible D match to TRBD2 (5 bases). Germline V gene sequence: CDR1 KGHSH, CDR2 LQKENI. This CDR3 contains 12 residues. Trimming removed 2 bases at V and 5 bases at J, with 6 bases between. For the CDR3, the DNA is TGTGCCAGCTCACCAGGGAGCGAGACCCAGTACTTC. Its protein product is CASSPGSETQYF.

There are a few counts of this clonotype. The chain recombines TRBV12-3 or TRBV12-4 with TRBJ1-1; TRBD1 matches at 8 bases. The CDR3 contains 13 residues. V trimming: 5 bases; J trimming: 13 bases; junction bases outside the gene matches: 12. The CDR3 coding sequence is TGTGCCAGCAGTACCGGACAGGGTAAAGGGGTTTTCTTT. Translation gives CASSTGQGKGVFF.

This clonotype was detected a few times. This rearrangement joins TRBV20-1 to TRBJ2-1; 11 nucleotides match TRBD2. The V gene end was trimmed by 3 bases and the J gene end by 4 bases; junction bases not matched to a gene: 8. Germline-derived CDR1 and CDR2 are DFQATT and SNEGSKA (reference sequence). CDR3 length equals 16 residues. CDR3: CSARRLTSGDYNEQFF. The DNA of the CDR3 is TGCAGTGCTAGGAGGCTGACTAGCGGGGATTACAATGAGCAGTTCTTC.

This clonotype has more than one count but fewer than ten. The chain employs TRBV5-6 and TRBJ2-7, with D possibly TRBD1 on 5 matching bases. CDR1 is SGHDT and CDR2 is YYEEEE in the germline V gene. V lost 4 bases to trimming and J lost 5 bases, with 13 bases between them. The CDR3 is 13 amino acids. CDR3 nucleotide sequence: TGTGCCAGCAGCATCAGGGTTCTGAACGAGCAGTACTTC. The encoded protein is CASSIRVLNEQYF.

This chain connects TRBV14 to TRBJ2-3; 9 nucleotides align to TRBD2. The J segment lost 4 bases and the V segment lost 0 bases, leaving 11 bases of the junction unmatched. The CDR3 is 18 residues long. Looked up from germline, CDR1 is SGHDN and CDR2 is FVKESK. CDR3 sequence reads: CASSQERGLAGLADTQYF. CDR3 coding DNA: TGTGCCAGCAGCCAAGAGCGTGGCCTAGCGGGGCTCGCAGATACGCAGTATTTT.

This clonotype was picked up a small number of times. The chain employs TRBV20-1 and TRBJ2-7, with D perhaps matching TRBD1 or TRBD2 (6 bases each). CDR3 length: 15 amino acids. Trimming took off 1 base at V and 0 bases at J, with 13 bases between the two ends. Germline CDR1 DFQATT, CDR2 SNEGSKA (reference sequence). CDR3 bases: TGCAGTGCTAGAGCAGGAGGGGGTAGCTCCTACGAGCAGTACGTC. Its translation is CSARAGGGSSYEQYV.

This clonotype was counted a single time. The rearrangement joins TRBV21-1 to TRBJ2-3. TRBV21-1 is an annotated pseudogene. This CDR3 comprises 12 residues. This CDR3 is CASPSETDTQYF. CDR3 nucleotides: TGTGCCAGTCCGAGCGAGACAGATACGCAGTATTTT.